These 23 T cell receptor beta chains were all obtained from the same sample, sequenced in a study of cytomegalovirus exposure and HLA in healthy donors. Primers: 60 Vbeta forward and 13 Jbeta reverse. Assay: immunoSEQ multiplex PCR; the TCRdb copy retains only in-frame clones and omits some. Of around 130,000 clones listed, roughly 79% are singletons. Input material: PBMCs. The receptors stem from a woman aged 40 to 50 in good health and CMV-seronegative.

The chain is built from TRBV9 and TRBJ2-7; TRBD1 agrees at 11 bases. The CDR3 spans 15 residues. Germline assignment: CDR1 SGDLS and CDR2 YYNGEE. Trimming removed 0 bases from V and 4 bases from J; junction bases left unmatched: 3. This CDR3 is CASSVAGTGGYEQYF. CDR3 DNA: TGTGCCAGCAGCGTAGCTGGGACAGGGGGTTACGAGCAGTACTTC.

V usage is TRBV29-1 and J usage is TRBJ1-1; D remains ambiguous. This CDR3 comprises 13 residues. Germline V gives CDR1 SQVTM, CDR2 ANQGSEA. Trimming removed 2 bases from V and 7 bases from J, with 14 bases in between. The CDR3 DNA follows: TGCAGCGTTGAAAGAGCGGATGGAGGTGAAGCTTTCTTT. Protein product: CSVERADGGEAFF.

V and J are TRBV27 and TRBJ1-1; possibly TRBD1 for D (5 bases). The CDR3 is made up of 14 amino acids. The V gene lost 5 bases and the J gene lost 3 bases, with 13 bases spanning the gap. Germline V gene data show CDR1 as MNHEY and CDR2 as SMNVEV (reference sequence). CDR3: CASSLLGGYTEAFF. In DNA form, the CDR3 reads TGTGCCAGCAGTCTCTTGGGGGGATACACTGAAGCTTTCTTT.

This chain joins TRBV5-1 and TRBJ2-3; TRBD2 matches at 13 bases. The CDR3 sequence is 15 residues long. Germline CDR1 and CDR2: SGHRS and YFSETQ. V lost 2 bases to trimming and J lost 5 bases; unmatched junction nucleotides: 2. The CDR3 sequence is CASSFGLAGVDTQYF. Here the CDR3 DNA reads TGCGCCAGCAGCTTTGGACTAGCGGGAGTAGATACGCAGTATTTT.

The rearrangement links TRBV29-1 to TRBJ2-3, with D perhaps TRBD1 (6 bases). CDR3 length: 16 residues. The germline V gene has CDR1 SQVTM and CDR2 ANQGSEA. Deletions cut 8 bases from V and 3 bases from J, with 24 bases between. CDR3 coding DNA: TGCAGCTTCCTGATAGGGGTCAGGGGAAGGACAGATACGCAGTATTTT. Translated: CSFLIGVRGRTDTQYF.

The J gene is TRBJ2-7, the V gene TRBV2, with 12 nucleotides matching TRBD1. Trimming cost V 6 bases and J 5 bases; bases outside gene matches: 11. The CDR3 covers 16 residues. Germline V gene lookup returns CDR1 SNHLY and CDR2 FYNNEI. CDR3 amino acids: CASSLKGQGASDEQYF. The CDR3 nucleotides read TGTGCCAGCAGCTTAAAGGGACAGGGGGCTAGCGACGAGCAGTACTTC.

The chain is built from TRBV27 and TRBJ2-5, with 9 bases aligning to TRBD2. The CDR3 covers 11 residues. Germline assignment: CDR1 MNHEY and CDR2 SMNVEV (reference sequence). The J segment lost 7 bases and the V segment lost 7 bases, leaving 1 base of the junction unmatched. The CDR3 DNA follows: TGTGCCAGCACAGCGGGAGGGACCCAGTACTTC. Its translation: CASTAGGTQYF.

This clone has only a few counts. The chain uses TRBV6-4 and TRBJ2-3, with 8 bases fitting TRBD2. The germline gives CDR1 MRHNA, CDR2 SNTAGT. Trimming at V came to 4 bases and at J to 3 bases, leaving 3 bases not matched to a gene. The CDR3 runs 14 residues. This CDR3 reads CASSVSGNTDTQYF. CDR3 bases: TGTGCCAGCAGTGTTAGCGGGAATACAGATACGCAGTATTTT.

This clone has a single count. The chain carries TRBV19 and TRBJ1-3, with D unclear. There are 14 residues in the CDR3. The V gene's germline CDR1 is LNHDA and CDR2 SQIVND (reference sequence). The V gene lost 5 bases and the J gene lost 0 bases, with 8 bases spanning the gap. CDR3: CASSPGYSGNTIYF. For the CDR3, the DNA is TGTGCCAGTAGTCCCGGGTACTCTGGAAACACCATATATTTT.

The count of this clone is one. J is TRBJ2-3 and V is TRBV11-2; TRBD2 agrees at 8 bases. This CDR3 region has 16 residues. The germline CDR1 and CDR2 sequences are SGHAT and FQNNGV. With 5 bases clipped from V and 2 bases from J, the junction kept 9 bases outside the gene matches. The CDR3 region is CASSETSGTVTDTQYF. CDR3 DNA sequence: TGTGCCAGCAGCGAAACTAGCGGTACCGTCACAGATACGCAGTATTTT.

This chain links TRBV5-1 with TRBJ1-6; 10 nucleotides line up with TRBD1. The ends lost 5 bases at V and 10 bases at J; junction bases unmatched: 6. CDR1 and CDR2 (germline): SGHRS, YFSETQ. CDR3 length equals 14 residues. The CDR3: CASSWGTGDSPLHF. The CDR3, as DNA: TGCGCCAGCAGTTGGGGGACAGGGGACTCACCCCTCCACTTT.

CDR3 coding DNA: TGTGCCAGCAAAGCCGGGACAGTGAACACTGAAGCTTTCTTT. Amino acid sequence: CASKAGTVNTEAFF. V is TRBV6-5 and J is TRBJ1-1, with TRBD1 identical over 7 bases. The germline V gene has CDR1 MNHEY and CDR2 SVGAGI. J lost 0 bases, V lost 7 bases, and 5 bases had no gene match. The CDR3 totals 14 residues.

The chain employs TRBV7-2 and TRBJ1-2, with D maybe TRBD1 (5 bases). Germline V gene data show CDR1 as SGHTA and CDR2 as FQGNSA. V was trimmed by 1 base and J by 8 bases, leaving 17 bases between them. CDR3 length equals 15 residues. CDR3 DNA sequence: TGTGCCAGCAGCTTAGAGTTTGGCAGGGCCAAAGGCTACACCTTC. Translating it yields CASSLEFGRAKGYTF.

The chain links TRBV5-6 to TRBJ1-4; D is uncertain. Germline CDR1 SGHDT, CDR2 YYEEEE. The CDR3 length is 17 residues. Trimming removed 4 bases from V and 1 base from J, with 17 bases in between. The CDR3 DNA reads as TGTGCCAGCAGCCTCCGTATCGAGGGATTAACTAATGAAAAACTGTTTTTT. Residues: CASSLRIEGLTNEKLFF.

The chain couples TRBV15 to TRBJ2-1, with a tentative D call TRBD2 (7 bases). The CDR3 is made up of 14 amino acids. The germline V and J ends were trimmed by 3 bases and 6 bases, with 12 bases remaining between them. Germline V lookup: CDR1 LNHNV, CDR2 YYDKDF (reference sequence). The CDR3 coding sequence is TGTGCCACCAGCAGGGGGGGGCGGGGCAATGAGCAGTTCTTC. Residues: CATSRGGRGNEQFF.

A single count supports this clone. CDR3 nucleotide sequence: TGTGCCAGCAGCCCCTTCGGACTAGCGGGAGGGGAGACCCAGTACTTC. Its protein product is CASSPFGLAGGETQYF. The rearrangement links TRBV7-3 to TRBJ2-5; 15 positions match TRBD2. CDR3 length: 16 amino acids. The junction had 6 bases not matched to a gene; V was cut back by 5 bases and J by 5 bases. Per germline, CDR1 SGHTA and CDR2 FQGTGA.

V and J are TRBV6-1 and TRBJ1-6, with 7 bases lining up with TRBD1. Germline V gene lookup returns CDR1 MNHNS and CDR2 SASEGT. Trimming took 0 bases from V and 9 from J; bases not matched to a gene: 11. This CDR3 has 17 residues. The CDR3 is CASSEAYSGTVVSPLHF. CDR3 DNA: TGTGCCAGCAGTGAAGCATATAGTGGGACAGTTGTTTCACCCCTCCACTTT.

The chain joins TRBV28 to TRBJ2-5; maybe TRBD1 (6 bases). CDR1 is MDHEN, CDR2 SYDVKM, per germline. Trimming stripped 6 bases from V and 4 bases from J, with 15 bases between. The length of the CDR3 is 14 residues. The CDR3 is CASSLTGFGETQYF. CDR3 bases: TGTGCCAGCAGCCTCACAGGGTTCGGAGAGACCCAGTACTTC.

This chain connects TRBV28 to TRBJ1-5; 7 bases align to TRBD1. J lost 15 bases, V lost 5 bases, and 4 bases had no gene match. Germline lookup yields CDR1 MDHEN and CDR2 SYDVKM. CDR3 size: 10 residues. The CDR3 region is CASSRTGMHF. DNA of the CDR3: TGTGCCAGCAGTAGGACAGGTATGCATTTT.

The chain uses TRBV28 and TRBJ2-7; TRBD2 agrees at 10 bases. Looked up from germline, CDR1 is MDHEN and CDR2 is SYDVKM. The trim removed 5 bases at V and 3 bases at J, leaving 7 bases unmatched. The CDR3 sequence is 15 residues long. The CDR3 DNA reads as TGTGCCAGCAGTGGGCCCCTAGCGGGAGTCTACGAGCAGTACTTC. Amino acid sequence: CASSGPLAGVYEQYF.

This chain uses TRBV19 with TRBJ2-2; 7 nucleotides align to TRBD2. Germline lookup yields CDR1 LNHDA and CDR2 SQIVND (reference sequence). Losses at the gene ends were 7 bases for V and 6 bases for J; bases not matched to a gene: 11. The CDR3 is made up of 15 amino acids. The CDR3 sequence is CASNLGGGSAGELFF. The DNA for the CDR3 is TGTGCCAGTAACCTGGGGGGGGGTAGTGCCGGGGAGCTGTTTTTT.

The sample holds one count of this clone. The chain has TRBV2 and TRBJ2-5; no definite D call. The CDR3 contains 15 residues. In germline, CDR1 is SNHLY, CDR2 FYNNEI. Trimming pared 0 bases from V and 4 bases from J, leaving 12 bases between. The chain's CDR3 is CASSEALAVRETQYF. Here the CDR3 DNA reads TGTGCCAGCAGTGAAGCCCTGGCGGTGAGAGAGACCCAGTACTTC.

In this sample, this clone turned up a few times. The rearrangement links TRBV30 to TRBJ1-6; D perhaps matches TRBD1 (5 bases). With 5 bases removed from V and 5 bases from J, the gap between germline ends came to 19 bases. The CDR3 is 16 amino acids. CDR1 and CDR2 from the germline V gene are GTSNPN and SVGIG (reference sequence). The CDR3 protein is CAWDTPQGLNNSPLHF. The CDR3 region has the DNA TGTGCCTGGGATACTCCGCAGGGACTCAATAATTCACCCCTCCACTTT.